This T cell receptor beta chain was sequenced during a study of shared clonotypes between healthy human individuals. General study points: A generally larger estimated richness was seen in naive subsets than in memory subsets.

CD45RO-negative, CCR7-positively selected cells formed the naive CD8 fraction, excluding terminally differentiated effector memory CD45RA+ cells. All participating donors were Caucasian adults from Nashville, Tennessee. Germline loops: CDR1 MDHEN, CDR2 SYDVKM. The V and J ends lost 5 bases and 3 bases, in that order; junction bases with no gene match: 4. The CDR3 extends over 14 amino acids. As to this clone: The antigen remains unidentified.

The assay ran at deep level. DNA at 200 ng, roughly 27,000 T cell genomes, went into sorted-subset replicate PCRs. The table came from immunoSEQ multiplex PCR; TCRdb's copy has only in-frame clones and leaves some out. The top ten hold 0.3% of the sample, which has about 580,000 clones, 95% to 98% seen once. V is TRBV28 and J is TRBJ2-7, with 10 positions matching TRBD2. This receptor was obtained from a young man in good health. Specimen: naive CD8+ T cells sorted from blood. The CDR3 loop reads CASSPRLAGYEQYF. The CDR3 coding sequence is TGTGCCAGCAGTCCCCGACTAGCGGGCTACGAGCAGTACTTC.